A selection of T cell receptor beta chains follows, all from one sample in a study of tumor-infiltrating lymphocytes in primary liver carcinoma. Each CDR3 protein gets one entry after TCRdb re-called the multiplex PCR reads with MiXCR. The table shows fewer than 350,000 distinct CDR3 sequences, with approximately 65% occurring only once. Sequencing used peripheral blood. These receptors were collected from a man aged 40-49 years with primary liver carcinoma and hepatitis B virus infection. CDR3s include the opening cysteine and the closing phenylalanine or tryptophan. A D gene is named only where the DNA matches it firmly. Size tells how often a clone was seen (once, few, many) or the class of an expanded clone, and some rows leave it out.

clone_size,cdr3_length,j_call,d_call,v_call,cdr3_nt,cdr3_aa
NA,16,TRBJ2-2,TRBD2,TRBV29-1,TGCAGCGCCCTATCTAGCGGGAGGGACTACACCGGGGAGCCGTTTTTT,CSALSSGRDYTGEPFF
many,15,TRBJ1-3,TRBD1,TRBV6-6,TGTGCCAGCAGTTCGGACAGGGGGTACGGAAACACCATATATTTT,CASSSDRGYGNTIYF
few,15,TRBJ1-3,NA,TRBV6-5,TGTGCCAGCAGTTACTCTGGCTCGCACGGGAACACCATATATTTT,CASSYSGSHGNTIYF
few,13,TRBJ2-7,NA,TRBV6-6,TGTGCCAGCAGTAGCTGGAGGGCCTACGAGCAGTACTTC,CASSSWRAYEQYF
NA,17,TRBJ2-1,TRBD1,TRBV6-1,TGTGCCACTCCCCTCAGGGGCCGGGACAGTACCTACAATGAGCAGCTCTTC,CATPLRGRDSTYNEQLF
NA,13,TRBJ2-1,NA,TRBV11-3,TGTGCCAGTAGCTTCCGGCCTAGGGGGGAGCAGTTCTTC,CASSFRPRGEQFF
many,16,TRBJ1-4,TRBD1,TRBV11-2,TGTGCCAGCAGCGCCACGACAGGGTTTGGTAATGAAAAACTGTTTTTT,CASSATTGFGNEKLFF
NA,15,TRBJ2-7,TRBD1,TRBV16,TGTGCCAGCAGCCAATTTCAGGGGGCCGATTACGAGCAGTACTTC,CASSQFQGADYEQYF
many,17,TRBJ2-1,TRBD1,TRBV6-5,TGTGCCAGCAGCCCCACCCGACAGGGGGCTAGTTACAATGAGCAGTTCTTC,CASSPTRQGASYNEQFF
NA,16,TRBJ2-3,TRBD2,TRBV5-4,TGTGCCAGCAACTTGCTCGCGGGAGGGCCCACAGATACGCACTTTTTT,CASNLLAGGPTDTHFF
NA,15,TRBJ2-3,NA,TRBV4-3,TGCGCCAGCAGCCAAGTGAGCGGAGCCACATATACGCAGTATTTT,CASSQVSGATYTQYF
NA,13,TRBJ2-2,NA,TRBV6-1,TGTGCCATCAAGCCACTTAGGACCGGGGAGCTTTTTTTT,CAIKPLRTGELFF
few,14,TRBJ2-5,NA,TRBV5-4,TGTGCCAGCAGCCTCCGGAAGAAGCAAGAGACCCAGTACTTC,CASSLRKKQETQYF
NA,11,TRBJ1-2,TRBD1,TRBV6-5,TGTGCCAGCAGTGTCGGGACAGGCTACACCTTT,CASSVGTGYTF
NA,17,TRBJ1-2,TRBD1,TRBV4-1,TGCGCCAGCAGCCAGTCGGGAACCTTCCAGGGGGACTATGGCTACACCTTC,CASSQSGTFQGDYGYTF
NA,14,TRBJ1-1,NA,TRBV13,TGTGCCAGCAGCTTTCCAGGTGCCGACACTGAAGCTTTCTTT,CASSFPGADTEAFF
NA,14,TRBJ2-3,NA,TRBV11-2,TGTGCCAGCAGCTTACGCAATAGGCCCGATACGCAGTGTTTT,CASSLRNRPDTQCF
NA,20,TRBJ2-3,TRBD2,TRBV28,TGTGCCAGCAGTCCCCTGACTAGCGGGAGGGCCGGAGGTTTCACAGATACGCAGTATTTT,CASSPLTSGRAGGFTDTQYF
NA,13,TRBJ2-3,TRBD2,TRBV11-1,TGTGCTAGCGGGGCTCAGGATACAGATATGCAGTATTTT,CASGAQDTDMQYF
NA,14,TRBJ2-7,NA,TRBV5-4,TGTGCCAGCAGCTTGGCCCAGCGAGGTTCCGAGCAGTACTTC,CASSLAQRGSEQYF
many,12,TRBJ2-1,NA,TRBV10-3,TGTGCCATCAGCAAAAACACCGGGGCTCAGTTCTTC,CAISKNTGAQFF
few,14,TRBJ2-1,NA,TRBV6-1,TGTGCCAGCAGTGTCGGGAGCTCCTACAATGAGCAGTTCTTC,CASSVGSSYNEQFF